These 15 T cell receptor beta chains came from one sample sequenced in a study of cytomegalovirus exposure and HLA in healthy donors. Assay: immunoSEQ multiplex PCR; the TCRdb copy retains only in-frame clones and omits some. The sample lists over 150,000 clones; 89% were seen once. The specimen sequenced was PBMCs. Receptor source: a woman aged 18-30 years in good health and CMV-seropositive.

This chain links TRBV4-3 with TRBJ2-7, with a possible D match to TRBD2 (6 bases). Germline-derived CDR1 and CDR2 are LGHNA and YSLEER. This CDR3 region has 17 residues. V was shortened by 1 base and J by 2 bases, with 18 bases between the two germline ends. The CDR3 sequence is CASSQAFVKRATYEQYF. The CDR3 nucleotides are TGCGCCAGCAGCCAAGCGTTTGTTAAGCGGGCAACCTACGAGCAGTACTTC.

V gene TRBV9 combines with J gene TRBJ2-2; 8 bases line up with TRBD2. The length of the CDR3 is 16 residues. Losses at the gene ends were 3 bases for V and 5 bases for J; bases not matched to a gene: 9. In germline, CDR1 is SGDLS, CDR2 YYNGEE. The CDR3 coding sequence is TGTGCCAGCAGCGCGAGCGGGAGCTGGAGGACCGGGGAGCTGTTTTTT. This sequence encodes CASSASGSWRTGELFF.

V gene TRBV7-3 combines with J gene TRBJ2-2, with D possibly TRBD2 on 5 matching bases. Trimming left V 5 bases short and J 2 bases short, with 12 bases between. From germline, CDR1 is SGHTA and CDR2 FQGTGA. CDR3 length: 15 amino acids. The CDR3 here is CASSPKSGNTGELFF. DNA of the CDR3: TGTGCCAGCAGCCCAAAGTCGGGAAACACCGGGGAGCTGTTTTTT.

This chain connects TRBV5-1 to TRBJ1-4; 10 positions agree with TRBD1. The CDR3 has 14 residues. V was pared by 2 bases and J by 8 bases, with 3 bases of the junction left unmatched. Germline loops: CDR1 SGHRS, CDR2 YFSETQ. CDR3: CASSLGTGEEKLFF. In DNA form, the CDR3 reads TGCGCCAGCAGCTTAGGGACAGGGGAGGAAAAACTGTTTTTT.

The chain joins TRBV11-3 to TRBJ2-5, with 7 nucleotides matching TRBD2. Germline assignment: CDR1 SGHNT and CDR2 YENEEA. This CDR3 has 15 residues. Germline trimming cut 5 bases from V and 5 bases from J; bases unmatched to any gene: 11. This CDR3 reads CASSPRWGGMETQYF. The CDR3 bases are TGTGCCAGCAGCCCCCGTTGGGGAGGGATGGAGACCCAGTACTTC.

The chain recombines TRBV4-2 with TRBJ1-3; D call uncertain. Trimming stripped 2 bases from V and 0 bases from J, with 8 bases between. The CDR3 has 15 amino acids. CDR1 is LGHNA and CDR2 is YNFKEQ in the germline V gene. The CDR3 spells CASSQREYSGNTIYF. CDR3 nucleotides: TGTGCCAGCAGCCAACGCGAGTACTCTGGAAACACCATATATTTT.

The chain uses TRBV6-5 and TRBJ2-7; D gene uncertain. Germline loops: CDR1 MNHEY, CDR2 SVGAGI. The CDR3 contains 12 residues. V was shortened by 5 bases and J by 2 bases, with 7 bases between the two germline ends. The DNA for the CDR3 is TGTGCCAGCAGTCAAGCCCCCTACGAGCAGTACTTC. This encodes CASSQAPYEQYF.

The V gene is TRBV19, the J gene TRBJ1-1; weak D call: TRBD1 (5 bases). Germline V gene data show CDR1 as LNHDA and CDR2 as SQIVND (reference sequence). The V and J ends lost 5 bases and 0 bases respectively, with 7 bases between them. The CDR3 extends over 13 amino acids. CDR3 nucleotide sequence: TGTGCCAGTAGTGACAGCCTGAACACTGAAGCTTTCTTT. Its protein is CASSDSLNTEAFF. Looking up the rest from reference TRBV19 and TRBJ1-1 gives the full variable domain: DGGITQSPKYLFRKEGQNVTLSCEQNLNHDAMYWYRQDPGQGLRLIYYSQIVNDFQKGDIAEGYSVSREKKESFPLTVTSAQKNPTAFYLCASSDSLNTEAFFGQGTRLTVV.

This sequence joins TRBV5-6 and TRBJ1-1; D may be TRBD1 (6 bases). Trimming removed 0 bases at V and 1 base at J, with 7 bases between. The CDR3 is 14 amino acids. Per germline, CDR1 SGHDT and CDR2 YYEEEE. The CDR3 reads CASSLAGANTEAFF. DNA for the CDR3: TGTGCCAGCAGCTTGGCAGGGGCGAACACTGAAGCTTTCTTT.

This chain connects TRBV28 to TRBJ1-2; tentatively, D is TRBD1 (6 bases). CDR3 length: 15 residues. Deletions cut 6 bases from V and 2 bases from J, with 16 bases between. Germline-derived CDR1 and CDR2 are MDHEN and SYDVKM. The CDR3 DNA follows: TGTGCCAGCAGGAACTCCGGGACAACGAACTATGGCTACACCTTC. Encoded protein: CASRNSGTTNYGYTF.

The chain employs TRBV30 and TRBJ1-1, with a tentative D call TRBD1 (5 bases). Trimming shortened V by 3 bases and J by 6 bases, and 11 bases separated the two germline ends. Germline V gene sequence: CDR1 GTSNPN, CDR2 SVGIG (reference sequence). CDR3 length: 12 amino acids. The CDR3 region has the DNA TGTGCCTGGAGATGGGCCAGGGCTGAAGCTTTCTTT. It codes for CAWRWARAEAFF.

The chain joins TRBV28 to TRBJ1-1; D gene uncertain. The germline V gene has CDR1 MDHEN and CDR2 SYDVKM. V gave up 3 bases and J gave up 4 bases, with 15 bases separating them. The CDR3 contains 15 residues. Written as DNA, the CDR3 is TGTGCCAGCAGTTTGGGTCGCCTTCGAGGCACTGAAGCTTTCTTT. It codes for CASSLGRLRGTEAFF.

The chain employs TRBV10-2 and TRBJ1-1; TRBD1 matches 9 bases. The CDR3 consists of 12 residues. The germline gives CDR1 WSHSY, CDR2 SAAADI. Trimming at V came to 6 bases and at J to 6 bases, leaving 2 bases not matched to a gene. The CDR3 region is CASRGDRAEAFF. DNA of the CDR3: TGCGCCAGCAGGGGGGACAGGGCTGAAGCTTTCTTT.

Worth noting for this clone: The germline gene is not matched at one end of the junction; a read error may be the cause. CDR3 amino acids: CASSSGAEGNTIYF. The CDR3 DNA reads TGTGCTAGCAGCTCAGGGGCGGAAGGAAACACCATATATTTT. The genes are TRBV7-7 and TRBJ1-3, with D tentatively TRBD1 (6 bases). Germline CDR1 SSHAT, CDR2 FNYEAQ (reference sequence). CDR3 length: 14 amino acids.

This chain links TRBV11-3 with TRBJ2-3, with D perhaps matching TRBD2 (6 bases). The ends were cut back, 0 bases at V and 7 bases at J, with 11 bases in the middle. Germline V lookup: CDR1 SGHNT, CDR2 YENEEA. The CDR3 runs to 14 residues. CDR3 coding DNA: TGTGCCAGCAGCTTAGAACTAGCTGGATATACGCAGTATTTT. Protein: CASSLELAGYTQYF.